A single sample is the source of the 15 T cell receptor beta chains below, sequenced in a study of blood T cells in healthy people across ages (dated by TCRdb to the mid-2010s). The library was produced with 5' RACE. Sequencing was carried out with an Illumina HiSeq 2500. The second PCR ran for roughly 7 to 12 cycles and used a J-beta primer mix along with a sample-barcoded 5' primer. In-frame beta chains were kept once TCRdb had trimmed the public reads at Q25 with fastp and called clones with MiXCR. Identical CDR3 protein sequences are pooled into one entry, listed with their most common genes and DNA. For this sample the table gives some 1.1 million distinct CDR3 sequences, of which 30% to 40% were detected only once. Under 15% of the sample is taken by the ten largest. Source material: blood. The receptor set was obtained from a young man in good health.

The V gene is TRBV7-2, the J gene TRBJ2-1, with D possibly matching TRBD1 (6 bases). The CDR3 has 16 amino acids. V was cut by 3 bases and J by 2 bases, with 14 bases left in between. The germline CDR1 and CDR2 sequences are SGHTA and FQGNSA. As DNA, the CDR3 is TGTGCCAGCAGCTTCCTCTCCGGGACAACCTACAATGAGCAGTTCTTC. Its protein is CASSFLSGTTYNEQFF.

The chain recombines TRBV27 with TRBJ1-2; D remains ambiguous. The CDR3 is 13 amino acids. CDR1 is MNHEY and CDR2 is SMNVEV in the germline V gene (reference sequence). V gave up 6 bases and J gave up 5 bases, with 13 bases separating them. The CDR3, as DNA: TGTGCCAGCAGCCACGGGGTGGATTATGGCTACACCTTC. Residues: CASSHGVDYGYTF.

The DNA of the CDR3 is TGTGCCAGCAGCTTGGATCCATTGAACACTGAAGCTTTCTTT. It yields the protein CASSLDPLNTEAFF. This chain uses TRBV5-6 with TRBJ1-1; no definite D call. CDR1 is SGHDT, CDR2 YYEEEE, per germline. V was pared by 0 bases and J by 0 bases, with 6 bases between. The CDR3 contains 14 residues.

J is TRBJ2-3 and V is TRBV7-8, with D perhaps TRBD2 (7 bases). V lost 5 bases and J lost 5, with 14 bases in between. There are 14 residues in the CDR3. CDR1 SGHVS and CDR2 FQNEAQ come from the germline V gene. The CDR3 DNA follows: TGTGCCAGCAGCCCGGCGGGGGCGATAGATACGCAGTATTTT. It codes for CASSPAGAIDTQYF. The full variable domain, its missing parts supplied by reference TRBV7-8 and TRBJ2-3, is GAGVSQSPRYKVAKRGQDVALRCDPISGHVSLFWYQQALGQGPEFLTYFQNEAQLDKSGLPSDRFFAERPEGSVSTLKIQRTQQEDSAVYLCASSPAGAIDTQYFGPGTRLTVL.

This clonotype was picked up a small number of times. The chain uses TRBV27 and TRBJ2-1, with D possibly matching TRBD1 (5 bases). The CDR3 sequence is 15 residues long. V was shortened by 0 bases and J by 6 bases, with 12 bases between the two germline ends. Germline values: CDR1 MNHEY, CDR2 SMNVEV (reference sequence). The CDR3 DNA follows: TGTGCCAGCAGTTTATCGTGGGGTAGGGGCAATGAGCAGTTCTTC. As protein: CASSLSWGRGNEQFF.

V is TRBV20-1 and J is TRBJ1-6; D is possibly TRBD1 (5 bases). Germline V CDR1 and CDR2: DFQATT, SNEGSKA (reference sequence). V lost 5 bases and J 8 bases, leaving 13 bases between the germline ends. The CDR3 is 13 residues long. In DNA, the CDR3 is TGCAGTGCTGCAGGGTCCGGGGATTCACCCCTCCACTTT. Translating gives CSAAGSGDSPLHF.

This clonotype was seen a few times. CDR3 sequence reads: CASSSSGGITYNEQFF. CDR3 coding DNA: TGCGCCAGCAGCTCAAGCGGGGGGATCACCTACAATGAGCAGTTCTTC. V gene TRBV5-1 combines with J gene TRBJ2-1; 9 bases match TRBD2. This CDR3 contains 16 residues. The germline V gene has CDR1 SGHRS and CDR2 YFSETQ. Trimming at V came to 3 bases and at J to 2 bases, leaving 6 bases not matched to a gene.

The rearrangement links TRBV5-6 to TRBJ2-5; D not resolved. The V gene lost 3 bases and the J gene lost 11 bases, with 11 bases spanning the gap. From germline, CDR1 is SGHDT and CDR2 YYEEEE. This CDR3 has 11 amino acids. The CDR3 protein is CASSSLLEQYF. The DNA of the CDR3 is TGTGCCAGCAGCTCCCTTCTGGAGCAGTACTTC. Variable domain in full (rest from reference TRBV5-6 and TRBJ2-5): DAGVTQSPTHLIKTRGQQVTLRCSPKSGHDTVSWYQQALGQGPQFIFQYYEEEERQRGNFPDRFSGHQFPNYSSELNVNALLLGDSALYLCASSSLLEQYFGPGTRLLVL.

V gene TRBV7-2 combines with J gene TRBJ2-5, with 15 bases identical to TRBD2. V was pared by 5 bases and J by 2 bases, with 6 bases of the junction left unmatched. This CDR3 region has 17 residues. Germline lookup yields CDR1 SGHTA and CDR2 FQGNSA. DNA of the CDR3: TGTGCCAGCAGCCGGACTAGCGGGGGGGCCGAGCAAGAGACCCAGTACTTC. Translated: CASSRTSGGAEQETQYF. The entire variable domain, with the rest obtained from reference TRBV7-2 and TRBJ2-5, is as follows: GAGVSQSPSNKVTEKGKDVELRCDPISGHTALYWYRQSLGQGLEFLIYFQGNSAPDKSGLPSDRFSAERTGGSVSTLTIQRTQQEDSAVYLCASSRTSGGAEQETQYFGPGTRLLVL.

As to this clonotype: One end of the junction varies from germline; a read error may be responsible. The chain uses TRBV5-1 and TRBJ2-3; 14 positions agree with TRBD2. The CDR3 spans 16 residues. Germline V gene lookup returns CDR1 SGHRS and CDR2 YFSETQ. The CDR3 region is CASSRGLAGVTETQYF. CDR3 nucleotides: TGCGCCAGCAGCCGGGGACTAGCGGGGGTCACAGAGACGCAGTATTTT.

The chain combines TRBV6-2 or TRBV6-3 with TRBJ2-1; no firm D call. V was trimmed by 3 bases and J by 11 bases, leaving 11 bases between them. The CDR3 is 12 amino acids. Germline CDR1 and CDR2: MNHEY and SVGEGT. CDR3 nucleotide sequence: TGTGCCAGCAGTTATACAGAATGGAAGCAGTTCTTC. It specifies CASSYTEWKQFF.

This clonotype was seen a single time. The rearrangement joins TRBV7-9 to TRBJ1-1; D gene uncertain. This CDR3 comprises 14 residues. Between the trimmed V and J ends, which lost 3 bases and 3 bases, there was a span of 11 bases. Germline CDR1 and CDR2: SEHNR and FQNEAQ (reference sequence). The CDR3 nucleotides read TGTGCCAGCAGCTTCGCAGGTTGGGACACTGAAGCTTTCTTT. This gives the protein CASSFAGWDTEAFF.

The genes are TRBV29-1 and TRBJ2-5, with 10 nucleotides matching TRBD2. V trimming: 6 bases; J trimming: 11 bases; junction bases outside the gene matches: 18. This CDR3 has 15 residues. Germline CDR1 is SQVTM and CDR2 is ANQGSEA. The CDR3: CSVKAGGPLLNEQYF. In DNA form, the CDR3 reads TGCAGCGTGAAAGCGGGGGGGCCCCTACTCAATGAGCAGTACTTC.

This chain joins TRBV29-1 and TRBJ1-2; 7 bases fit TRBD1. The CDR3 consists of 12 residues. Germline-derived CDR1 and CDR2 are SQVTM and ANQGSEA. V gave up 3 bases and J gave up 6 bases; unmatched junction bases: 4. The CDR3 loop reads CSVDEGANGYTF. The DNA of the CDR3 is TGCAGCGTTGATGAGGGGGCGAATGGCTACACCTTC.

As regards this clonotype: It may be a read error: a sequence one base away is much more abundant. The chain joins TRBV29-1 to TRBJ2-1; maybe TRBD2 (5 bases). Per the germline V gene, CDR1 is SQVTM and CDR2 is ANQGSEA. The CDR3 consists of 12 residues. CDR3 DNA sequence: TGCAGCGTTGGAGAGGGCGACAATGAGCTGTTCTTC. Its protein product is CSVGEGDNELFF.